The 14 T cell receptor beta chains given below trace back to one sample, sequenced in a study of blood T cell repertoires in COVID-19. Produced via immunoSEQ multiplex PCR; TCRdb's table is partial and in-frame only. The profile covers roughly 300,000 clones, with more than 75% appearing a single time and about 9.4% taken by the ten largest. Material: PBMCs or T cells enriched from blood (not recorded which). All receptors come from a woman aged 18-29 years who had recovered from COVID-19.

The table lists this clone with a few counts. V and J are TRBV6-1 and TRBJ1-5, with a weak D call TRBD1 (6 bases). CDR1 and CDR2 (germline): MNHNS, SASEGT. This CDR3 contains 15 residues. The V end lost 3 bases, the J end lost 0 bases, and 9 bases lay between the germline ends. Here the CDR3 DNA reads TGTGCCAGCAGTGAGTACAGGGTTAGCAATCAGCCCCAGCATTTT. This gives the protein CASSEYRVSNQPQHF.

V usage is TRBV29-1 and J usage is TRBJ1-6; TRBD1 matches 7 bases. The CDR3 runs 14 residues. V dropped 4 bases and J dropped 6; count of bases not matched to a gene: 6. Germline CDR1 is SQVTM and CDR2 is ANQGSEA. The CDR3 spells CSVASRDSNSPLHF. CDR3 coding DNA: TGCAGCGTTGCCTCCCGGGACAGTAATTCACCCCTCCACTTT.

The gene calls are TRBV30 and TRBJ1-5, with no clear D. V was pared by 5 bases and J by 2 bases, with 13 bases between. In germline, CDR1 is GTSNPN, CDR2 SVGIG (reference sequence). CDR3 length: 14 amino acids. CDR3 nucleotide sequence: TGTGCCTGGTCGAATACCGAGCGCAATCAGCCCCAGCATTTT. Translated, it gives CAWSNTERNQPQHF.

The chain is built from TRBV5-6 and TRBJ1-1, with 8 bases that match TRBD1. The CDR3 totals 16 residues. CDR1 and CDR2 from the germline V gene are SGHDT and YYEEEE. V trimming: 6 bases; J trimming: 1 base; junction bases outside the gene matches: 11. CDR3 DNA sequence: TGTGCCAGCACCTTCTCCCTGGGACAGGCGAACACTGAAGCTTTCTTT. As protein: CASTFSLGQANTEAFF. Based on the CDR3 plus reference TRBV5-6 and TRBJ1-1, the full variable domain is DAGVTQSPTHLIKTRGQQVTLRCSPKSGHDTVSWYQQALGQGPQFIFQYYEEEERQRGNFPDRFSGHQFPNYSSELNVNALLLGDSALYLCASTFSLGQANTEAFFGQGTRLTVV.

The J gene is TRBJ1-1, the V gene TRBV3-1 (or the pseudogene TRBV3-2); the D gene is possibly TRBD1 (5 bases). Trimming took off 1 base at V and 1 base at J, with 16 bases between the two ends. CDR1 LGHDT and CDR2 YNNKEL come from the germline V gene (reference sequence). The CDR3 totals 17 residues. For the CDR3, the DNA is TGTGCCAGCAGCCAAGGAGGTTTAAGGCAGGGGAACACTGAAGCTTTCTTT. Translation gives CASSQGGLRQGNTEAFF.

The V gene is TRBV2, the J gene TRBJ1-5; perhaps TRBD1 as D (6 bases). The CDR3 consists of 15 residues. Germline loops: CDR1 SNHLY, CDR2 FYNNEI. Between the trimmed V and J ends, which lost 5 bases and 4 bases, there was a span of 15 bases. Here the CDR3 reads CASSKQGRLNQPQHF. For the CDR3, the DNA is TGTGCCAGCAGTAAGCAGGGGAGATTGAATCAGCCCCAGCATTTT.

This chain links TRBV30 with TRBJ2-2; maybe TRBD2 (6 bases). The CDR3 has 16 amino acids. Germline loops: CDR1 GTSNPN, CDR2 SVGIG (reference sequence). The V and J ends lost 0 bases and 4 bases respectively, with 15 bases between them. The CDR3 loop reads CAWSVLGGGFTGELFF. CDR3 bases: TGTGCCTGGAGTGTACTGGGGGGAGGTTTCACCGGGGAGCTGTTTTTT.

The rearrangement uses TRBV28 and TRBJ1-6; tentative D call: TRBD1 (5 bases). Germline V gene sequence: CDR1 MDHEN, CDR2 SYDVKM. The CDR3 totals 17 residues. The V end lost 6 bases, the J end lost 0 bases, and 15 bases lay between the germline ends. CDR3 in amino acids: CASSQPPDSSYNSPLHF. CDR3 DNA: TGTGCCAGCAGCCAGCCCCCCGACAGCTCCTATAATTCACCCCTCCACTTT.

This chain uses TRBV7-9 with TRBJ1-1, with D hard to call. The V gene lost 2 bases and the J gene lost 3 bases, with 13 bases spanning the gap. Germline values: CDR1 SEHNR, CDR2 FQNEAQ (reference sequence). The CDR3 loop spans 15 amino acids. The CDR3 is CASSLSLGVDTEAFF. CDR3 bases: TGTGCCAGCAGCTTAAGTCTCGGGGTCGACACTGAAGCTTTCTTT.

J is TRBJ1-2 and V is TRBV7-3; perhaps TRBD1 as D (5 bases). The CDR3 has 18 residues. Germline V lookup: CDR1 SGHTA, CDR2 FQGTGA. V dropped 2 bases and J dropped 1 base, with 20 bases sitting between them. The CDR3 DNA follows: TGTGCCAGCAGCTTAGGGCCCCAGACAGAGGATTTTAACTATGGCTACACCTTC. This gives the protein CASSLGPQTEDFNYGYTF.

This CDR3 reads CASSEGPGSGRAFGSRNEQFF. The CDR3 nucleotides read TGTGCCAGCAGTGAAGGCCCGGGGAGCGGGAGGGCCTTCGGTTCCCGGAATGAGCAGTTCTTC. The chain carries TRBV6-1 and TRBJ2-1; TRBD2 matches 10 bases. This CDR3 has 21 amino acids. With V trimmed by 1 base and J by 7 bases, 22 bases remained unmatched. Germline V lookup: CDR1 MNHNS, CDR2 SASEGT.

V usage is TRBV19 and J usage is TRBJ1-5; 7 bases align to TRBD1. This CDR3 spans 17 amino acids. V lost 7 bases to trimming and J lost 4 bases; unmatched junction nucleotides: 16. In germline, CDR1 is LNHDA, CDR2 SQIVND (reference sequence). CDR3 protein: CASTVSTGAEGNQPQHF. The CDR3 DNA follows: TGTGCCAGTACGGTATCCACAGGGGCGGAAGGGAATCAGCCCCAGCATTTT.

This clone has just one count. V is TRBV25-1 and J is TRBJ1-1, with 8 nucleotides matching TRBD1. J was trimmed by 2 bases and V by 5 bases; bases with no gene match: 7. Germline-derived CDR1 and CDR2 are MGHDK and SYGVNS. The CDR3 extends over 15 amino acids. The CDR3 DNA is TGTGCCAGCAGTCGACAGGGGCCCTATAACACTGAAGCTTTCTTT. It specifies CASSRQGPYNTEAFF.

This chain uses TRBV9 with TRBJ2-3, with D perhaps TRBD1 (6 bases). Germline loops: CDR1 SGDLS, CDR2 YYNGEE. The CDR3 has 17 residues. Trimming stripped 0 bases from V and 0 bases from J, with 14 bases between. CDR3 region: CASSVGQGSFSTDTQYF. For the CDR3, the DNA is TGTGCCAGCAGCGTAGGGCAGGGGTCTTTTAGCACAGATACGCAGTATTTT.